One sample yielded the 4 T cell receptor beta chains listed below, sequenced in a study of T cells after yellow fever vaccination. From the 5' RACE reads, TCRdb called clonotypes with MiXCR, one entry per CDR3 protein. The sample consists of about 200,000 distinct CDR3 sequences, 3.2% of them appearing once. Source: CD4+ T cells sorted from PBMCs, taken 10 days after the yellow fever booster vaccination. The receptors here all came from a man younger than 35 who received the YFV17D yellow fever vaccine.

Many counts were recorded for this clonotype. The chain is built from TRBV5-1 and TRBJ2-1, with D perhaps TRBD2 (5 bases). Trimming removed 4 bases at V and 4 bases at J, with 9 bases between. CDR3 length: 13 amino acids. Germline CDR1 reads SGHRS; CDR2 reads YFSETQ. CDR3 nucleotide sequence: TGCGCCAGCAGCGGGCGGGCGTACAATGAGCAGTTCTTC. The encoded protein is CASSGRAYNEQFF.

The table lists this clonotype with many counts. The chain employs TRBV29-1 and TRBJ2-5; 8 positions match TRBD1. The CDR3 has 13 amino acids. The V gene end was trimmed by 2 bases and the J gene end by 5 bases; junction bases not matched to a gene: 4. The germline V gene encodes CDR1 SQVTM and CDR2 ANQGSEA. The CDR3 DNA is TGCAGCGTTGAACAGGGGGCTGTGGAGACCCAGTACTTC. It specifies CSVEQGAVETQYF.

This clonotype showed up just a few times. V and J are TRBV18 and TRBJ2-2; maybe TRBD2 (5 bases). The germline CDR1 and CDR2 sequences are KGHSH and LQKENI. The CDR3 runs to 15 residues. Trimming left V 0 bases short and J 4 bases short, with 9 bases between. The CDR3 is CASSPPAAGTGELFF. CDR3 nucleotide sequence: TGTGCCAGCTCACCACCCGCTGCGGGCACCGGGGAGCTGTTTTTT. The full variable domain, completed using reference TRBV18 and TRBJ2-2, is NAGVMQNPRHLVRRRGQEARLRCSPMKGHSHVYWYRQLPEEGLKFMVYLQKENIIDESGMPKERFSAEFPKEGPSILRIQQVVRGDSAAYFCASSPPAAGTGELFFGEGSRLTVL.

This clonotype was observed at least ten times. The chain couples TRBV12-3 or TRBV12-4 to TRBJ1-1; 10 bases map to TRBD1. V lost 3 bases, J lost 11 bases, and 6 bases stayed unmatched. The CDR3 consists of 13 residues. CDR3: CASSFVGQGLAFF. CDR3 DNA sequence: TGTGCCAGCAGTTTTGTGGGACAGGGGCTGGCTTTCTTT.